A selection of T cell receptor beta chains follows, all from one sample in a study of blood T cell repertoires in COVID-19. Produced via immunoSEQ multiplex PCR; TCRdb's table is partial and in-frame only. Found here are about 270,000 clones, approximately 90% of them singletons; the top ten hold 2.5% to 3%. Sequencing was done on a sample of PBMCs or T cells enriched from blood (not recorded which). The source of these receptors is a man in his forties who had been exposed to COVID-19. The CDR3 runs from the conserved cysteine through the conserved F or W. D genes are given only for firm matches. Size values are once, few and many counts, or a class for expanded clones, and some rows have none.

d_call,j_call,v_call,cdr3_length,clone_size,cdr3_nt,cdr3_aa
TRBD1,TRBJ1-4,TRBV11-3,14,-,TGTGCCAGCAGCTACGACAGGGCGGGCGAAAAACTGTTTTTT,CASSYDRAGEKLFF
-,TRBJ2-5,TRBV10-2,14,-,TGCGCCAGCAGTGAGCGGAGGGACCCAGAGACCCAGTACTTC,CASSERRDPETQYF
-,TRBJ2-7,TRBV21-1,14,-,TGTGCCAGCAGCAAAGAGGGACTAGGATACGAGCAGTACTTC,CASSKEGLGYEQYF
-,TRBJ2-7,TRBV29-1,12,few,TGCAGCGTCCGAGACAACCCCTACGAGCAGTACTTC,CSVRDNPYEQYF
-,TRBJ1-1,TRBV19,13,-,TGTGCCAGTAACCGACTATCGAACACTGAAGCTTTCTTT,CASNRLSNTEAFF
TRBD2,TRBJ2-3,TRBV7-3,17,-,TGTGCCAGCAGCTTAACGCCGGGCCTAGCGGGAACAGATACGCAGTATTTT,CASSLTPGLAGTDTQYF
TRBD1,TRBJ1-1,TRBV6-5,14,-,TGTGCCAGCAGGCCGGGACAGGGGTACACTGAAGCTTTCTTT,CASRPGQGYTEAFF
-,TRBJ1-5,TRBV6-5,15,-,TGTGCCAGCAGTCGCCAGGTCCCGCCGAATCAGCCCCAGCATTTT,CASSRQVPPNQPQHF
TRBD2,TRBJ2-3,TRBV3-1/TRBV3-2,16,-,TGTGCCAGCAGCCAAGTTAGCGGGAGTAGGACAGATACGCAGTATTTT,CASSQVSGSRTDTQYF
TRBD1,TRBJ1-3,TRBV3-1/TRBV3-2,16,few,TGTGCCAGCAGCCCGACCGGGACAGACCTAGGAAACACCATATATTTT,CASSPTGTDLGNTIYF
TRBD1,TRBJ1-1,TRBV5-1,15,once,TGCGCCAGCAGCCGGGATTCAACAGGGGGCATTGAAGCTTTCTTT,CASSRDSTGGIEAFF
TRBD2,TRBJ2-7,TRBV6-2/TRBV6-3,17,-,TGTGCCAGCAGCTTCACCCATCCCGGGACTAGCCTGAGCGAGCAGTACTTC,CASSFTHPGTSLSEQYF
TRBD1,TRBJ1-1,TRBV7-9,17,-,TGTGCCAGCAGCCCCTCTAGGTGGGGACAGGGTGAGACTGAAGCTTTCTTT,CASSPSRWGQGETEAFF
-,TRBJ1-6,TRBV27,15,-,TGTGCCAGCAATAACCCGACAGGTGTTAATTCACCCCTCCACTTT,CASNNPTGVNSPLHF
-,TRBJ2-7,TRBV7-9,14,-,TGTGCCAGCAGCCCCAGACAGGACTCCTACGAGCAGTACTTC,CASSPRQDSYEQYF
TRBD1,TRBJ2-5,TRBV7-3,14,-,TGTGCCAGCAGTAGGGACAGGGGATGGGAGACCCAGTACTTC,CASSRDRGWETQYF
-,TRBJ1-3,TRBV7-9,13,-,TGTGCCAGCAGCTTTTCCCAGGGGAACACCATATATTTT,CASSFSQGNTIYF
-,TRBJ2-1,TRBV11-3,16,once,TGTGCCAGCAGCTTAGGAGGGGGAAAACCCAATGCGGAGCAGTTCTTC,CASSLGGGKPNAEQFF
TRBD1,TRBJ1-5,TRBV28,15,-,TGTGCCAGCAGTTCACCGGACAGGGGGTGGATGCCCCAGCATTTT,CASSSPDRGWMPQHF
-,TRBJ2-1,TRBV28,11,-,TGTGCCAGCAGAAAGGCGGTTTGGCAGTTCTTC,CASRKAVWQFF
-,TRBJ1-6,TRBV5-6,16,-,TGTGCCAGCAGCTCCTTGTACCAGGGTTTAGGTTCACCCCTCCACTTT,CASSSLYQGLGSPLHF
-,TRBJ1-5,TRBV7-9,12,once,TGTGCCAGCAGCTTCGACAGTCAGCCCCAGCATTTT,CASSFDSQPQHF
TRBD1,TRBJ1-2,TRBV5-6,14,once,TGTGCCAGCAGCTTTAAGACAGGGGTTTTTGGCTACACCTTC,CASSFKTGVFGYTF
TRBD2,TRBJ2-7,TRBV9,16,-,TGTGCCAGCAGCGCCACCTCACTAGCGGACTACTACGAGCAGTACTTC,CASSATSLADYYEQYF
-,TRBJ2-5,TRBV6-1,15,-,TGTGCCAGCAGTGAAGCGGGGCACATACAAGAGACCCAGTACTTC,CASSEAGHIQETQYF
-,TRBJ1-1,TRBV5-1,13,once,TGCGCCAGCAGCTCGACATTAACCAATGAAGCTTTCTTT,CASSSTLTNEAFF
-,TRBJ1-6,TRBV11-3,13,once,TGTGCCAGCAGCCCAACTCCGAATTCACCCCTCCACTTT,CASSPTPNSPLHF
TRBD1,TRBJ2-3,TRBV30,16,once,TGTGCCTGGAGTGTACAGGGGTTTTCTAGCACAGATACGCAGTATTTT,CAWSVQGFSSTDTQYF
TRBD1,TRBJ2-7,TRBV7-2,14,-,TGTGCCAGCAGCCGTTCGGGACAGCCTTACGAGCAGTACTTC,CASSRSGQPYEQYF
-,TRBJ2-1,TRBV12-5,17,-,TGTGCTAGTGGTTTGGTACAAACCGTGCCCTCCTACAATGAGCAGTTCTTC,CASGLVQTVPSYNEQFF
-,TRBJ1-5,TRBV7-2,14,-,TGTGCCAGCAGCTTGAGGAGAGATAATCAGCCCCAGCATTTT,CASSLRRDNQPQHF
-,TRBJ1-2,TRBV5-1,13,-,TGCGCCAGCAGCTTGTCCGTTAACTATGGCTACACCTTC,CASSLSVNYGYTF
TRBD2,TRBJ2-2,TRBV7-9,15,-,TGTGCCAGCAGCTTAGGACTAGCGGGTAACGGGGAGCTGTTTTTT,CASSLGLAGNGELFF
TRBD2,TRBJ2-7,TRBV3-1/TRBV3-2,13,-,TGTGCCAGCAAGCGGGGGAGCTCCTACGAGCAGTACTTC,CASKRGSSYEQYF
TRBD1,TRBJ1-5,TRBV28,15,-,TGTGCCAGCAGTTTACCGGGACAGGGGAATCAGCCCCAGCATTTT,CASSLPGQGNQPQHF
-,TRBJ2-7,TRBV14,11,once,TGTGCCAGCAGCCACTACTACGAGCAGTACTTC,CASSHYYEQYF
-,TRBJ1-4,TRBV7-9,14,-,TGTGCCAGCAGCCCTTCGGGTAGTAATGAAAAACTGTTTTTT,CASSPSGSNEKLFF
-,TRBJ1-2,TRBV7-9,16,-,TGTGCCAGCAGCTTAGGCGCCGGGGATGATAGCTATGGCTACACCTTC,CASSLGAGDDSYGYTF
-,TRBJ1-5,TRBV2,12,once,TGTGCCAGCAAGGGGGTAAGTCAGCCCCAGCATTTT,CASKGVSQPQHF
-,TRBJ1-1,TRBV20-1,15,-,TGCAGTGCTAGTCTTTTTGCGGGTGGGCGGACTGAAGCTTTCTTT,CSASLFAGGRTEAFF
-,TRBJ1-6,TRBV28,15,-,TGTGCCAGCAGTTTAGATCGGGGAATAGGATCACCCCTCCACTTT,CASSLDRGIGSPLHF
-,TRBJ2-2,TRBV19,13,-,TGTGCCAGTAGTAAGAGCTACACCGGGGAGCTGTTTTTT,CASSKSYTGELFF
-,TRBJ2-4,TRBV7-9,13,-,TGTGCCAGCAGCCGGGGGACAGTCAACATTCAGTACTTC,CASSRGTVNIQYF
TRBD1,TRBJ1-5,TRBV27,14,once,TGTGCCAGCAGGCGGACAGGGGGCAATCAGCCCCAGCATTTT,CASRRTGGNQPQHF
-,TRBJ1-6,TRBV11-3,15,-,TGTGCCAGCAGCTCGACAGAAGTTAATAATTCACCCCTCCACTTT,CASSSTEVNNSPLHF
-,TRBJ1-1,TRBV27,13,-,TGTGCCAGCAGTTTAGGAGGGGTTACTGAAGCTTTCTTT,CASSLGGVTEAFF